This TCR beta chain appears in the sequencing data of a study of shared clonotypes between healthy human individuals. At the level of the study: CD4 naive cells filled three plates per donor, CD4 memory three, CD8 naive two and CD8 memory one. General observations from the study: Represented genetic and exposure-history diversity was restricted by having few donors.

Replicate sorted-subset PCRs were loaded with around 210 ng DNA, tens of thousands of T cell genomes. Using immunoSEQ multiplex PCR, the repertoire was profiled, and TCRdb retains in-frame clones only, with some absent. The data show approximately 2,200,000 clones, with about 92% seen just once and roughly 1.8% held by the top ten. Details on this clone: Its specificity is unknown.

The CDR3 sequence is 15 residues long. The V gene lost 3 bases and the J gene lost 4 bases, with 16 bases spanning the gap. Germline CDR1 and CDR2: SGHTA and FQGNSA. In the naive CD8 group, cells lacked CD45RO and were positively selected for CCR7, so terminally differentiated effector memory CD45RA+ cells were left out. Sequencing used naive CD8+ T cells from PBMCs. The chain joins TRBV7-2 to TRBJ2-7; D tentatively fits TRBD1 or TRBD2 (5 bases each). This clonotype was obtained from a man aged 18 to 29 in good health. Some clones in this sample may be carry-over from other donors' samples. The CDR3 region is CASSLYGGPLYEQYF. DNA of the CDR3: TGTGCCAGCAGCTTGTATGGGGGTCCCCTTTACGAGCAGTACTTC. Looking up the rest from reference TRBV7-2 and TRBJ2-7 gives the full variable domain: GAGVSQSPSNKVTEKGKDVELRCDPISGHTALYWYRQSLGQGLEFLIYFQGNSAPDKSGLPSDRFSAERTGGSVSTLTIQRTQQEDSAVYLCASSLYGGPLYEQYFGPGTRLTVT.